What follows is one T cell receptor (beta chain) and its context. Sequenced by immunoSEQ multiplex PCR; TCRdb stores in-frame clones only, minus some. The data hold 45,000 to 60,000 clones, with approximately 89% observed a single time. This entry belongs to a study of blood T cell repertoires in COVID-19. CDR1 is LGHDT and CDR2 is YNNKEL in the germline V gene (reference sequence). Trimming cost V 4 bases and J 5 bases, with 14 bases left between them. This CDR3 is 14 amino acids long. The sequencing input was peripheral blood. This receptor was taken from a human donor in a cohort sampled during active COVID-19. The chain has TRBV3-1 (or the pseudogene TRBV3-2) and TRBJ2-5; the D is unclear. The CDR3 spells CASSPRPSGETQYF. The CDR3 DNA reads as TGTGCCAGCAGCCCCCGACCTAGTGGGGAGACCCAGTACTTC.